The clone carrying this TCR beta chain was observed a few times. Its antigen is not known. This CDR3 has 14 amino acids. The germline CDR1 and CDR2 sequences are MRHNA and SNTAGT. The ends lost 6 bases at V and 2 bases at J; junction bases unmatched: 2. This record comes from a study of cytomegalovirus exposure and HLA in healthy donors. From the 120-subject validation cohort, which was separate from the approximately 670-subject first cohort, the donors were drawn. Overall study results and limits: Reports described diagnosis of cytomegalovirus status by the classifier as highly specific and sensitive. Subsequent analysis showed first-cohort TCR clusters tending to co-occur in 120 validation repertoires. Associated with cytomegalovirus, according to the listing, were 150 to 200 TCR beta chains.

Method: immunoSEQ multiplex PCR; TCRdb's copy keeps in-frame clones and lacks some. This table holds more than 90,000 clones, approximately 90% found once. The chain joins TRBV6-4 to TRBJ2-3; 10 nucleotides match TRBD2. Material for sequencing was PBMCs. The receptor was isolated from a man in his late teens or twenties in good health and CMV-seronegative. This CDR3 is CASSLAGATDTQYF. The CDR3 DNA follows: TGTGCCAGCAGCCTAGCGGGGGCCACAGATACGCAGTATTTT.